The rows below give T cell receptor beta chains drawn from one sample of a study of blood T cell repertoires in COVID-19. Method: immunoSEQ multiplex PCR; TCRdb's copy keeps in-frame clones and lacks some. The table records around 370,000 clones, around 90% of them present only once. Input material: PBMCs or T cells enriched from blood (not recorded which). The receptors shown here come from a woman aged 18-35 years who had recovered from COVID-19. Both conserved end residues are trimmed from each CDR3. The order of the fields is V gene, CDR3 length, clone size, J gene, CDR3 protein. Size tells how often a clone was seen (once, few, many) or the class of an expanded clone, and some rows leave it out.

>TRBV27|15|.|TRBJ1-2
ASSTRTGQGASYGYT
>TRBV18|12|.|TRBJ1-5
ASSPGGVEEPQH
>TRBV18|13|.|TRBJ1-2
ASSPPHRGNYGYT
>TRBV3-1/TRBV3-2|11|.|TRBJ2-3
ASSQDARDTQY
>TRBV28|16|.|TRBJ2-7
ASSYLAGGPLGSYEQY
>TRBV7-8|11|.|TRBJ1-2
ASRPAGSYGYT
>TRBV18|13|.|TRBJ2-2
ATTTSGVNTGELF
>TRBV6-5|11|.|TRBJ1-1
ASTLGRNTEAF
>TRBV5-1|18|.|TRBJ2-6
ASSLAARTGDPTGANVLT
>TRBV4-2|13|few|TRBJ2-7
ASSQEETGGYEQY
>TRBV4-3|15|once|TRBJ1-3
ASSQDRGRPSGNTIY
>TRBV2|11|.|TRBJ2-3
ASGGASTDTQY
>TRBV6-5|13|few|TRBJ2-7
ASTRGVDSRDEQY
>TRBV7-9|12|.|TRBJ1-5
ASSLGGGTQPQH
>TRBV7-9|14|few|TRBJ2-1
ASSLASGTRDSEQF
>TRBV6-5|13|.|TRBJ1-6
ASSWGDRANSPLH
>TRBV27|13|.|TRBJ1-2
ASRPEWGGNYGYT
>TRBV3-1/TRBV3-2|15|.|TRBJ1-3
ASSPLGQGRSGNTIY
>TRBV7-9|15|.|TRBJ2-2
ASSPPGRASGTGELF
>TRBV10-3|14|.|TRBJ2-3
AISGDKIISTDTQY
>TRBV6-4|14|.|TRBJ1-2
ASSPEGSGAYYGYT
>TRBV10-1|12|.|TRBJ1-2
ASSPGTGLYGYT
>TRBV6-5|12|.|TRBJ2-1
ASSSYSGLHEQF
>TRBV29-1|11|.|TRBJ2-7
ATSGRGTYEQY
>TRBV19|13|.|TRBJ2-5
ASSRDRGREETQY
>TRBV30|12|.|TRBJ1-5
AWRTTGESQPQH
>TRBV6-2/TRBV6-3|13|.|TRBJ1-5
ASSDGQGGAQPQH
>TRBV5-1|10|.|TRBJ1-2
ASSLANYGYT
>TRBV6-5|9|.|TRBJ2-7
ASDRGREQY
>TRBV7-9|11|.|TRBJ1-1
ASSLASGIEAF
>TRBV24-1|13|.|TRBJ2-2
ATSAIRGNTGELF
>TRBV30|14|.|TRBJ1-1
AWGWRGVITNTEAF
>TRBV6-5|10|.|TRBJ1-5
ASGTSGQPQH
>TRBV21-1|11|.|TRBJ2-5
PSSGTGIETQY
>TRBV7-9|13|.|TRBJ2-1
ASSLDRASYNEQF
>TRBV28|13|.|TRBJ1-2
ASSLGPGLNYGYT
>TRBV6-5|12|.|TRBJ1-2
ASRGQGAGYGYT
>TRBV28|15|.|TRBJ1-2
ASTERRGTGQLNGYT
>TRBV30|10|.|TRBJ2-7
AWGTSYYEQY
>TRBV3-1/TRBV3-2|10|.|TRBJ2-3
ASSQYTDTQY
>TRBV2|15|.|TRBJ1-2
ASSEARQGAGVHGYT
>TRBV4-1|12|.|TRBJ2-5
ASSQALRSETQY
>TRBV3-1/TRBV3-2|14|.|TRBJ1-2
ASSQGGGAIRYGYT
>TRBV9|13|.|TRBJ1-2
ASSVRRDSLGGYT
>TRBV3-1/TRBV3-2|13|.|TRBJ2-7
ASSQDRGRAYEQY